This entry lists 26 T cell receptor beta chains sequenced from one sample in a study of blood T cell repertoires in COVID-19. The data were produced by immunoSEQ multiplex PCR, yet TCRdb's version contains in-frame clones alone and is incomplete. The sample carries 150,000 to 200,000 clones, around 90% recorded once. The sequencing input was peripheral blood. Receptors were obtained from a man aged 55 to 69 with active or convalescent COVID-19.

This clone was recorded once. The rearrangement links TRBV19 to TRBJ2-7; 9 nucleotides agree with TRBD1. CDR1 and CDR2 from the germline V gene are LNHDA and SQIVND (reference sequence). The V segment lost 9 bases and the J segment 2 bases; nucleotides outside the gene matches: 17. CDR3 length: 17 amino acids. Here the CDR3 reads CARTRDRARDKAYEQYF. In DNA, the CDR3 is TGTGCCAGGACGAGGGACAGGGCGAGGGATAAGGCCTACGAGCAGTACTTC. Combining the CDR3 with reference TRBV19 and TRBJ2-7 gives the whole variable domain DGGITQSPKYLFRKEGQNVTLSCEQNLNHDAMYWYRQDPGQGLRLIYYSQIVNDFQKGDIAEGYSVSREKKESFPLTVTSAQKNPTAFYLCARTRDRARDKAYEQYFGPGTRLTVT.

V gene TRBV5-6 combines with J gene TRBJ2-1; TRBD1 agrees at 7 bases. Germline trimming cut 1 base from V and 0 bases from J; bases unmatched to any gene: 7. The CDR3 runs 17 residues. Germline values: CDR1 SGHDT, CDR2 YYEEEE. CDR3 in amino acids: CASSLPTTGSSYNEQFF. The CDR3 DNA follows: TGTGCCAGCAGCTTGCCGACGACAGGGAGCTCCTACAATGAGCAGTTCTTC.

The chain combines TRBV5-1 with TRBJ2-5; TRBD2 agrees at 12 bases. This CDR3 has 16 amino acids. The germline gives CDR1 SGHRS, CDR2 YFSETQ. With 2 bases clipped from V and 4 bases from J, the junction kept 6 bases outside the gene matches. Written as DNA, the CDR3 is TGCGCCAGCAGCTTTGCTAGCGGGGGGGCCGGAGAGACCCAGTACTTC. This encodes CASSFASGGAGETQYF.

The rearrangement uses TRBV11-2 and TRBJ2-7; 13 bases map to TRBD2. The CDR3 spans 15 residues. Germline loops: CDR1 SGHAT, CDR2 FQNNGV. The junction had 1 base not matched to a gene; V was cut back by 4 bases and J by 1 base. CDR3 sequence (DNA): TGTGCCAGCAGCTCGACTAGCGGGGGGTCCTACGAGCAGTACTTC. Translated: CASSSTSGGSYEQYF.

V usage is TRBV4-2 and J usage is TRBJ2-2, with TRBD2 matching over 9 bases. J lost 3 bases, V lost 0 bases, and 5 bases had no gene match. CDR1 and CDR2 from the germline V gene are LGHNA and YNFKEQ. This CDR3 is built from 17 residues. CDR3 DNA sequence: TGTGCCAGCAGCCAAGAGGCCAGCGGGGGGCACACCGGGGAGCTGTTTTTT. It yields the protein CASSQEASGGHTGELFF.

This clone was observed a single time. The gene calls are TRBV6-5 and TRBJ1-2; D might be TRBD1 (6 bases). The V gene lost 2 bases and the J gene lost 6 bases, with 10 bases spanning the gap. Germline V CDR1 and CDR2: MNHEY, SVGAGI. The CDR3 loop spans 13 amino acids. In DNA, the CDR3 is TGTGCCAGCAGTTACCTAACAGGGAATGGCTACACCTTC. Its protein is CASSYLTGNGYTF.

This rearrangement joins TRBV5-1 to TRBJ2-1; D is unclear. CDR1 and CDR2 from the germline V gene are SGHRS and YFSETQ. V was cut by 4 bases and J by 5 bases, with 10 bases left in between. The CDR3 is 13 residues long. CDR3: CASSPEIHNEQFF. As DNA, the CDR3 is TGCGCCAGCAGCCCGGAGATCCACAATGAGCAGTTCTTC.

The CDR3 DNA reads as TGTGCCAGCAGTTACTCCCGGAGGGGCGGTAGTTCACCCCTCCACTTT. Translated, it gives CASSYSRRGGSSPLHF. The chain couples TRBV6-5 to TRBJ1-6; D possibly corresponds to TRBD1 (5 bases). V gave up 0 bases and J gave up 9 bases, with 15 bases separating them. The CDR3 length is 16 residues. Germline lookup yields CDR1 MNHEY and CDR2 SVGAGI.

The CDR3, as DNA: TGTGCCAGCAGCTGGACTCGGACGGCTAACTATGGCTACACCTTC. Its protein product is CASSWTRTANYGYTF. The chain links TRBV5-5 to TRBJ1-2; D unresolved. The germline V gene encodes CDR1 SGHKS and CDR2 YYEKEE (reference sequence). Trimming removed 3 bases from V and 0 bases from J, with 12 bases in between. The length of the CDR3 is 15 residues.

CDR3 in DNA: TGTGCCAGTACCCCGGGACAGAGGAACACTGAAGCTTTCTTT. Amino acid sequence: CASTPGQRNTEAFF. The rearrangement links TRBV7-9 to TRBJ1-1; 7 positions match TRBD1. The CDR3 runs 14 residues. Germline V gives CDR1 SEHNR, CDR2 FQNEAQ (reference sequence). V lost 9 bases and J lost 1; bases outside the gene matches: 8.

The chain is built from TRBV18 and TRBJ2-3; TRBD2 might be the D (6 bases). This CDR3 is 15 amino acids long. Germline V CDR1 and CDR2: KGHSH, LQKENI. Trimming left V 5 bases short and J 0 bases short, with 12 bases between. The CDR3 loop reads CASSGGTASTDTQYF. CDR3 nucleotides: TGTGCCAGCTCAGGGGGGACGGCTAGCACAGATACGCAGTATTTT.

The chain recombines TRBV6-5 with TRBJ1-5, with no clear D. CDR3 size: 13 residues. From germline, CDR1 is MNHEY and CDR2 SVGAGI. The germline V and J ends were trimmed by 5 bases and 7 bases, with 12 bases remaining between them. The CDR3 loop is CASSSAVPQPQHF. The DNA of the CDR3 is TGTGCCAGCAGTAGTGCGGTTCCGCAGCCCCAGCATTTT.

About this clone: Other nucleotide sequences from this sample produce the same CDR3. The chain has TRBV12-3 or TRBV12-4 and TRBJ1-3; no definite D call. The CDR3 totals 12 residues. Trimming stripped 6 bases from V and 4 bases from J, with 7 bases between. The CDR3 is CASSFSGNTIYF. In DNA form, the CDR3 reads TGTGCCAGCAGCTTTTCCGGAAACACCATATATTTT.

The chain joins TRBV18 to TRBJ1-2, with 8 bases lining up with TRBD1. Unmatched junction bases numbered 11, after V lost 3 bases and J lost 8 bases. CDR1 KGHSH and CDR2 LQKENI come from the germline V gene. This CDR3 is 15 amino acids long. The CDR3 DNA follows: TGTGCCAGCTCACCTGGACAGGGAGGCATGAGGGGCTACACCTTC. This sequence encodes CASSPGQGGMRGYTF.

The V gene is TRBV5-1, the J gene TRBJ1-2, with a possible D match to TRBD1 (6 bases). The CDR3 runs to 15 residues. The V gene's germline CDR1 is SGHRS and CDR2 YFSETQ. V lost 0 bases to trimming and J lost 0 bases, with 9 bases between them. The CDR3 nucleotides are TGCGCCAGCAGCTTGGACGGACAGACTAACTATGGCTACACCTTC. Translating it yields CASSLDGQTNYGYTF.

The gene calls are TRBV10-1 and TRBJ2-1; 11 bases fit TRBD1. V dropped 6 bases and J dropped 7; count of bases not matched to a gene: 2. The CDR3 sequence is 13 residues long. Germline V gives CDR1 WNHNN, CDR2 SYGVQD (reference sequence). In DNA, the CDR3 is TGCGCCAGCAGCGGGACAGGGGGAAATGAGCAGTTCTTC. Residues: CASSGTGGNEQFF.

CDR3 sequence (DNA): TGTGCCACCCGATTGAGCGGGGGCTTCGTCACAGATACGCAGTATTTT. Translated, it gives CATRLSGGFVTDTQYF. The chain combines TRBV27 with TRBJ2-3; 8 bases fit TRBD2. Germline V gives CDR1 MNHEY, CDR2 SMNVEV (reference sequence). The J segment lost 2 bases and the V segment lost 10 bases, leaving 14 bases of the junction unmatched. The CDR3 is 16 amino acids.

The gene calls are TRBV3-1 (or the pseudogene TRBV3-2) and TRBJ1-1, with 9 bases matching TRBD1. This CDR3 has 15 amino acids. Germline lookup yields CDR1 LGHDT and CDR2 YNNKEL (reference sequence). The junction had 8 bases not matched to a gene; V was cut back by 3 bases and J by 6 bases. The CDR3 sequence is CASSHRGQGFAEAFF. The CDR3 DNA is TGTGCCAGCAGCCACAGGGGACAGGGTTTCGCTGAAGCTTTCTTT.

The chain couples TRBV3-1 (or the pseudogene TRBV3-2) to TRBJ1-2; perhaps TRBD1 as D (6 bases). V was pared by 0 bases and J by 2 bases, with 13 bases between. This CDR3 is 16 amino acids long. CDR1 and CDR2 from the germline V gene are LGHDT and YNNKEL (reference sequence). CDR3 residues: CASSQEGGAGNYGYTF. The CDR3 nucleotides read TGTGCCAGCAGCCAAGAAGGGGGTGCAGGGAACTATGGCTACACCTTC.

This chain joins TRBV4-1 and TRBJ1-6; D might be TRBD1 (5 bases). V lost 1 base to trimming and J lost 9 bases, with 10 bases between them. Germline CDR1 reads MGHRA; CDR2 reads YSYEKL. There are 14 residues in the CDR3. CDR3 loop: CASSQVGGFSPLHF. For the CDR3, the DNA is TGCGCCAGCAGCCAAGTTGGGGGGTTTTCACCCCTCCACTTT.

J is TRBJ2-5 and V is TRBV29-1; TRBD1 matches 8 bases. CDR1 is SQVTM, CDR2 ANQGSEA, per germline. The CDR3 length is 13 residues. J was trimmed by 5 bases and V by 6 bases; bases with no gene match: 8. The CDR3 region is CSVDPGQVETQYF. Here the CDR3 DNA reads TGCAGCGTGGACCCGGGACAGGTGGAGACCCAGTACTTC. Combining the CDR3 with reference TRBV29-1 and TRBJ2-5 gives the whole variable domain SAVISQKPSRDICQRGTSLTIQCQVDSQVTMMFWYRQQPGQSLTLIATANQGSEATYESGFVIDKFPISRPNLTFSTLTVSNMSPEDSSIYLCSVDPGQVETQYFGPGTRLLVL.

The rearrangement links TRBV13 to TRBJ2-7; a weak D match, TRBD2 (6 bases). Trimming took 5 bases from V and 2 from J, leaving 22 bases between them. This CDR3 contains 17 residues. The V gene's germline CDR1 is PRHDT and CDR2 FYEKMQ (reference sequence). As DNA, the CDR3 is TGTGCCAGCAGCCTCCGCGGGGCAGGGCCATCCACCTACGAGCAGTACTTC. It codes for CASSLRGAGPSTYEQYF.

The genes are TRBV5-1 and TRBJ2-5; possibly TRBD2 for D (7 bases). The CDR3 is 15 residues long. V shed 4 bases and J shed 2 bases, with 15 bases lying between them. The germline V gene has CDR1 SGHRS and CDR2 YFSETQ. DNA for the CDR3: TGCGCCAGCAGCATTGCGGGGGCCGGACAAGAGACCCAGTACTTC. It codes for CASSIAGAGQETQYF.

The chain couples TRBV5-1 to TRBJ1-1; possibly TRBD1 for D (5 bases). Trimming took 7 bases from V and 0 from J, leaving 13 bases between them. The CDR3 has 14 amino acids. Germline V gene lookup returns CDR1 SGHRS and CDR2 YFSETQ. The CDR3 nucleotides read TGCGCCAGCTCCCAGGGCAGCTTGAACACTGAAGCTTTCTTT. It translates to CASSQGSLNTEAFF.

This sequence joins TRBV30 and TRBJ1-6, with D possibly matching TRBD1 (6 bases). V was clipped by 3 bases and J by 9 bases, with 18 bases between them. Germline V gives CDR1 GTSNPN, CDR2 SVGIG (reference sequence). The CDR3 is 15 residues long. The CDR3 region has the DNA TGTGCCTGGAGGGGGGCGACCGTTTCAGGTTCACCCCTCCACTTT. Residues: CAWRGATVSGSPLHF.

The J gene is TRBJ2-7, the V gene TRBV7-9, with 7 positions matching TRBD1. V was clipped by 2 bases and J by 6 bases; unmatched bases: 7. This CDR3 comprises 14 residues. Germline assignment: CDR1 SEHNR and CDR2 FQNEAQ (reference sequence). CDR3 bases: TGTGCCAGCAGCTTAAAAGGACAGGTACCCGAGCAGTACTTC. Translating gives CASSLKGQVPEQYF.